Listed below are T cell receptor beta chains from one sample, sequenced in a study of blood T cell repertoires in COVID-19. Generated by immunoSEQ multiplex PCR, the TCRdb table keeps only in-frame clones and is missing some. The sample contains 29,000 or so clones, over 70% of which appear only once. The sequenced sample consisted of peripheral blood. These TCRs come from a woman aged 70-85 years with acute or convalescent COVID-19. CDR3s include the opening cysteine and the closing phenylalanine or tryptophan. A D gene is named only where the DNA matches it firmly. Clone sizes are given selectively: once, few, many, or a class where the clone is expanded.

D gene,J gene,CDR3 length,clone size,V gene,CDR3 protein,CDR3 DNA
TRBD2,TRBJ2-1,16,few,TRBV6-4,CASSPGRTSSYNEQFF,TGTGCCAGCAGCCCGGGACGGACTAGCTCCTACAATGAGCAGTTCTTC
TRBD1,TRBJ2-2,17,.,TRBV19,CASSTDRVGGNTGELFF,TGTGCCAGTAGCACAGACAGGGTTGGGGGAAACACCGGGGAGCTGTTTTTT
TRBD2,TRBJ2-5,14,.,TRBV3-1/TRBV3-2,CASNRREGRETQYF,TGTGCCAGCAACCGGCGGGAGGGCCGAGAGACCCAGTACTTC
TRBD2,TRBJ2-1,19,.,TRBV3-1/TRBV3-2,CASSQIASGGPLGVDEQFF,TGTGCCAGCAGCCAAATTGCTAGCGGGGGGCCGCTCGGGGTCGATGAGCAGTTCTTC
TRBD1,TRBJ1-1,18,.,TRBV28,CASSSIAVGQGKNTEAFF,TGTGCCAGCAGTTCCATCGCGGTGGGACAGGGAAAGAACACTGAAGCTTTCTTT
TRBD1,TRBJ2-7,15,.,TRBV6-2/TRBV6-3,CASSYGDSRLYEQYF,TGTGCCAGCAGTTACGGGGACAGCCGTCTCTACGAGCAGTACTTC
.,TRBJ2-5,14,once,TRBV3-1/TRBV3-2,CASSETSESGTQYF,TGTGCCAGCAGCGAGACCTCGGAATCGGGGACCCAGTACTTC
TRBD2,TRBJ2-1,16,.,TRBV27,CASSFGGGRARNEQFF,TGTGCCAGCAGTTTCGGTGGCGGGAGGGCTCGCAATGAGCAGTTCTTC
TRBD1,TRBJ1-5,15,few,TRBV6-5,CASRPGTGHNQPQHF,TGTGCCAGCAGGCCCGGGACAGGTCACAATCAGCCCCAGCATTTT
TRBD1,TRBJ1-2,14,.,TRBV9,CASSANTGGYGYTF,TGTGCCAGCAGCGCCAATACAGGGGGCTATGGCTACACCTTC
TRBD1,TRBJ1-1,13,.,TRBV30,CAWTGGANTEAFF,TGTGCCTGGACAGGGGGAGCTAACACTGAAGCTTTCTTT
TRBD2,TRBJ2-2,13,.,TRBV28,CASFSGGGGELFF,TGTGCCAGTTTTTCGGGGGGTGGCGGGGAGCTGTTTTTT
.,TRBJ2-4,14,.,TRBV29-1,CSVAIGGAKNIQYF,TGCAGCGTTGCTATTGGGGGGGCCAAAAACATTCAGTACTTC
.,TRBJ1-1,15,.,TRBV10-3,CAISSGHTLDTEAFF,TGTGCCATCAGTTCGGGACACACGTTGGACACTGAAGCTTTCTTT
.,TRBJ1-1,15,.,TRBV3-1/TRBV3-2,CASSQAVRGATEAFF,TGTGCCAGCAGCCAGGCTGTTCGGGGTGCCACTGAAGCTTTCTTT
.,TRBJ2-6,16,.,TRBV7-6,CASSLSRGSGANVLTF,TGTGCCAGCAGTCTCTCCCGGGGCTCTGGGGCCAACGTCCTGACTTTC
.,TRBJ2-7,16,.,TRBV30,CAWSRGRRSSSYEQYF,TGTGCCTGGAGTAGGGGCCGGCGATCCTCCTCCTACGAGCAGTACTTC
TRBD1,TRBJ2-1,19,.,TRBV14,CASSQRGERGRDLDDEQFF,TGTGCCAGCAGCCAGAGGGGTGAAAGGGGGCGCGACCTGGACGATGAGCAGTTCTTC
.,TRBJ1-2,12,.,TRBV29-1,CSVEGQYYGYTF,TGCAGCGTCGAAGGACAGTACTATGGCTACACCTTC
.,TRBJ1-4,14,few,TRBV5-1,CASSPRGTNEKLFF,TGCGCCAGCAGCCCCAGGGGAACTAATGAAAAACTGTTTTTT
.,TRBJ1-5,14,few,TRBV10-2,CASSDIVSNQPQHF,TGCGCCAGCAGTGACATAGTTAGCAATCAGCCCCAGCATTTT
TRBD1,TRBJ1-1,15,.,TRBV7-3,CASSSWTGGITEAFF,TGTGCCAGCAGCTCCTGGACAGGCGGGATCACTGAAGCTTTCTTT
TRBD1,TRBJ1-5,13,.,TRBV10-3,CAITGQKNQPQHF,TGTGCCATCACGGGACAGAAAAATCAGCCCCAGCATTTT